This TCR beta chain was identified during a study of blood T cell repertoires in COVID-19. Across the study: Sources were T cells, B-cell-depleted T cells, or PBMCs; the material itself was cDNA or gDNA.

Recovery among Cohort 3 donors was established by two negative PCRs, clearance, or symptom resolution. Germline assignment: CDR1 LNHDA and CDR2 SQIVND (reference sequence). CDR3 length: 18 amino acids. V lost 5 bases, J lost 1 base, and 22 bases lay in between. How the authors handled the data: The assay estimated nucleated cells by amplifying reference gene primers. Here immunoSEQ multiplex PCR was the method, and the copy in TCRdb shows in-frame clones only, minus some. V and J calls and clone size come straight from that table; D and trimming were deduced from the DNA. The sample lists hundreds of thousands of clones; more than 75% were seen once.

The TCR comes from a man in his fifties or sixties who had recovered from COVID-19. The sequenced material came from PBMCs or T cells enriched from blood (not recorded which). The chain combines TRBV19 with TRBJ2-3, with a tentative D call TRBD2 (5 bases). The CDR3 here is CASSVRPGGAGGTDTQYF. The CDR3 DNA reads as TGTGCCAGTAGTGTCCGACCCGGCGGCGCCGGGGGCACAGATACGCAGTATTTT.